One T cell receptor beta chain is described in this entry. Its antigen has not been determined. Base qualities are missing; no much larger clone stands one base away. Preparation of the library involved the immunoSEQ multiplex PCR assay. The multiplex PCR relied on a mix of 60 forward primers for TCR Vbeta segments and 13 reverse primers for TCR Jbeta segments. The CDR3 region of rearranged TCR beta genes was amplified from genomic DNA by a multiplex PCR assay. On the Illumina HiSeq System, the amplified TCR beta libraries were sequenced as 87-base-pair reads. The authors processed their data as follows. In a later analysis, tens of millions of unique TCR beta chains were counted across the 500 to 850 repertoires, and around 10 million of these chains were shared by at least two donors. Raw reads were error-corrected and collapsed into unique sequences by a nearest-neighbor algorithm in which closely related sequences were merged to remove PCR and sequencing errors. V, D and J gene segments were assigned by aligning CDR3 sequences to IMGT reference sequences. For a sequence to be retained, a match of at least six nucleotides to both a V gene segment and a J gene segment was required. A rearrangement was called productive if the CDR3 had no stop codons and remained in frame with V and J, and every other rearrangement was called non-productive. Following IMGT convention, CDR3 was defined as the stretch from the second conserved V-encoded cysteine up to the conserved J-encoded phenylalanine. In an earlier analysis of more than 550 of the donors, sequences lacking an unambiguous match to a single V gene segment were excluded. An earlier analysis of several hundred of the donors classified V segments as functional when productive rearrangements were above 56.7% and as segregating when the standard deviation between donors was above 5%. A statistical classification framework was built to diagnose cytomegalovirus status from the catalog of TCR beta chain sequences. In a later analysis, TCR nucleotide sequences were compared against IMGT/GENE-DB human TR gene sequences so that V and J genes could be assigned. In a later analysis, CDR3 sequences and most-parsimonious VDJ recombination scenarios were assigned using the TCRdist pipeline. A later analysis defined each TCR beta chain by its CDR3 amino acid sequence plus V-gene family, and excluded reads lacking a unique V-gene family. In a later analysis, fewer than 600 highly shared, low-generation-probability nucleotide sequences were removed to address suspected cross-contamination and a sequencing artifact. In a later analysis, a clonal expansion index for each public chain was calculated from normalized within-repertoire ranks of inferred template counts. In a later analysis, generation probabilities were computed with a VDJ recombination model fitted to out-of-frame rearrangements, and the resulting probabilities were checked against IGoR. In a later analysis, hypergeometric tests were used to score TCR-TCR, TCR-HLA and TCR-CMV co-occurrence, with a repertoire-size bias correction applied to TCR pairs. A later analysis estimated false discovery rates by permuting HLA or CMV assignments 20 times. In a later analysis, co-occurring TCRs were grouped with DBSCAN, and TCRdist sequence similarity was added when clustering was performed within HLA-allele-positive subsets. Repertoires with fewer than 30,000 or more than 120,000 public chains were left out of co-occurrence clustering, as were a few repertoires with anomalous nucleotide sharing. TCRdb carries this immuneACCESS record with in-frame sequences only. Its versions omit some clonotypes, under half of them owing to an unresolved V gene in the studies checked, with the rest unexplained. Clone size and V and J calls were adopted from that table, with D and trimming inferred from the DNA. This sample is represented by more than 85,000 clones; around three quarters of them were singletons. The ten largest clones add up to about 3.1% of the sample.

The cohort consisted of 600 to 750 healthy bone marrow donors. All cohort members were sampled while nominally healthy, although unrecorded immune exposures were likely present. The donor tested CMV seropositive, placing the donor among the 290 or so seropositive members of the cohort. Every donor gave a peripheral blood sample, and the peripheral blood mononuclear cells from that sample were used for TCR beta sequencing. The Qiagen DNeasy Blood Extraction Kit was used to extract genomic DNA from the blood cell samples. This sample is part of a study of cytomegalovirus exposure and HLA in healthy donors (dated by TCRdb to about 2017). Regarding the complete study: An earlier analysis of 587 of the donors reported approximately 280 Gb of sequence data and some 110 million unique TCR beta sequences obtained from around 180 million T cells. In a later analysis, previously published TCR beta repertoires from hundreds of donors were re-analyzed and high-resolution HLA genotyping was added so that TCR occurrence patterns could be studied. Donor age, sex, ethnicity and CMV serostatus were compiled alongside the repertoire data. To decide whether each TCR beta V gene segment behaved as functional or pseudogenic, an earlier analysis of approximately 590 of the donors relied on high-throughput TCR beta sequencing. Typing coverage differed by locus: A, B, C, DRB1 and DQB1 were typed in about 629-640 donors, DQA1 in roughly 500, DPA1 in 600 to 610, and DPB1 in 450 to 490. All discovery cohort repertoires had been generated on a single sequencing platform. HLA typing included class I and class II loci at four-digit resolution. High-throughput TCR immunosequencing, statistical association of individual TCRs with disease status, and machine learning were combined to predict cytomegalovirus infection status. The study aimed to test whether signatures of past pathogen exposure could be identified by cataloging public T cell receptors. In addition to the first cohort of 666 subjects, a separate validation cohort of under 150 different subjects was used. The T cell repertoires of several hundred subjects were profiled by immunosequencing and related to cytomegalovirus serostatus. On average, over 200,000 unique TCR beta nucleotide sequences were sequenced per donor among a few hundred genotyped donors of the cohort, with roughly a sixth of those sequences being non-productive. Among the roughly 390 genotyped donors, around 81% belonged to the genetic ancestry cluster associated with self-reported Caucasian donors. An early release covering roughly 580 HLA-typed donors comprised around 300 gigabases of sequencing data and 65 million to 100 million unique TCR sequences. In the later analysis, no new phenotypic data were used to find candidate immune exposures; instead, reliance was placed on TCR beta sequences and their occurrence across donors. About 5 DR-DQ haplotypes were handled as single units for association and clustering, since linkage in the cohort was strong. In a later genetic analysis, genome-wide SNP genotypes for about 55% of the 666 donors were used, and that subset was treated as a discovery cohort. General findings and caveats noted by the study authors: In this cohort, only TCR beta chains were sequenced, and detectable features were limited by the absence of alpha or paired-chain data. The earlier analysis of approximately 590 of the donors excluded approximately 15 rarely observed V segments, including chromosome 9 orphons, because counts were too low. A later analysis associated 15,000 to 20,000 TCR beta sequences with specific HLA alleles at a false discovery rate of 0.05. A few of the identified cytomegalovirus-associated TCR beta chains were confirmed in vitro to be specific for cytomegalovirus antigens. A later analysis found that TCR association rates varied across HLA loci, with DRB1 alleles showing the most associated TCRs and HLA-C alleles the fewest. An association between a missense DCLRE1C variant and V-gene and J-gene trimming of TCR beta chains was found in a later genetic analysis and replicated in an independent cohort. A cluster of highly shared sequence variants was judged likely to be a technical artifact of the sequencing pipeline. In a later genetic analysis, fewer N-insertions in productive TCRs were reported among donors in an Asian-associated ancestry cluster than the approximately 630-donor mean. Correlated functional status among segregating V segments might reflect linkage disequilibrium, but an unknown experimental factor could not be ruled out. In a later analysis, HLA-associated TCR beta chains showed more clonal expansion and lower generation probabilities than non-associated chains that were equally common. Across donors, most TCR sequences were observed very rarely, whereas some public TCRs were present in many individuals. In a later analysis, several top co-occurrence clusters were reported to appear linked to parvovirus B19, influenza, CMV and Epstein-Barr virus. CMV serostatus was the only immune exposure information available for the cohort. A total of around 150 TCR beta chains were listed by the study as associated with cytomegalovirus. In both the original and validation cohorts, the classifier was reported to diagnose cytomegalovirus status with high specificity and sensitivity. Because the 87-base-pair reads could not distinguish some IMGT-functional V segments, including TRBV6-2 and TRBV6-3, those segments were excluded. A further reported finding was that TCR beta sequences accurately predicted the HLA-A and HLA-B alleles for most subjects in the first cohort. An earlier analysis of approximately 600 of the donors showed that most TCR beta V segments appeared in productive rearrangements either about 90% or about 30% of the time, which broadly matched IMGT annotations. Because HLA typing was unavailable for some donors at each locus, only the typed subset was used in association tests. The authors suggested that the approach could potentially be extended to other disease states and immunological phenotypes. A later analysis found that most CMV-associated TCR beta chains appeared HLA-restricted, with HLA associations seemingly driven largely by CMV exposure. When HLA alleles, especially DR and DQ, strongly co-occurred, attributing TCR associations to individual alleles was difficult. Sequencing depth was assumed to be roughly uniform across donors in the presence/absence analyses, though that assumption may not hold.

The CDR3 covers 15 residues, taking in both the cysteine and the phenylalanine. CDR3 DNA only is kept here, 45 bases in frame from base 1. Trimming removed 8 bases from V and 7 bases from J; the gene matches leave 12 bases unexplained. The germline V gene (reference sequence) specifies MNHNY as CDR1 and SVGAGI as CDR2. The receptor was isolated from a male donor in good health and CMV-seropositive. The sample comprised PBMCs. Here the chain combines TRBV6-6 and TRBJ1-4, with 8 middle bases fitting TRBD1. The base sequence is TGTGCCAGCCGGTGGGACCAGGGGGCTAGTGAAAAACTGTTTTTT. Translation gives CASRWDQGASEKLFF.